Listed below are T cell receptor beta chains from one sample, sequenced in a study of blood T cell repertoires in COVID-19. The protocol was immunoSEQ multiplex PCR, while the TCRdb copy is restricted to in-frame clones and leaves out a portion. The sample has fewer than 250,000 clones; about 93% are singletons. Sequencing input: peripheral blood. The receptor source for this set is a man aged 25 to 40 with COVID-19, enrolled during active disease. The CDR3 runs from the conserved cysteine through the conserved F or W. The D gene is left open where the match is weak. Part of the rows lack a size; the others show once, few, many or a class for expanded clones.

TRBD2 TRBJ2-3 - TRBV27 TGTGCCAGCAGTCTCTTCCTAGCGGGGTCAGATACGCAGTATTTT CASSLFLAGSDTQYF
- TRBJ2-7 - TRBV30 TGTGCCTGGAGTCCGGTACAGACCGAGCAGTACTTC CAWSPVQTEQYF
- TRBJ2-7 once TRBV6-6 TGTGCCAGCAGTTCCTCTGTCGGGAGCGGCCCCTACGAGCAGTACTTC CASSSSVGSGPYEQYF
- TRBJ1-5 - TRBV3-1/TRBV3-2 TGTGCCAGCAGCCAAGTCCCTCAGGAACAGCCCCAGCATTTT CASSQVPQEQPQHF
- TRBJ2-2 once TRBV12-3/TRBV12-4 TGTGCCAGCAGTTTTGTGCGGGCCGGGGAGCTGTTTTTT CASSFVRAGELFF
- TRBJ1-1 - TRBV5-1 TGCGCCAGCAGCTTTTCTAGGACAGAGAACACTGAAGCTTTCTTT CASSFSRTENTEAFF
- TRBJ2-3 - TRBV2 TGTGCCAGCTCCGGTGGAGATACGCAGTATTTT CASSGGDTQYF
TRBD1 TRBJ1-1 once TRBV6-5 TGTGCCAGTAAACCGGGACAGTGGGACACTGAAGCTTTCTTT CASKPGQWDTEAFF
TRBD1 TRBJ1-3 - TRBV5-1 TGCGCCAGCAGCTTGGTCGGACAGGGGGCGCGTGGAAACACCATATATTTT CASSLVGQGARGNTIYF
- TRBJ1-3 - TRBV18 TGTGCCAGCTCACCTCCCCAGGGATTCTCTGGAAACACCATATATTTT CASSPPQGFSGNTIYF
TRBD2 TRBJ2-5 - TRBV3-1/TRBV3-2 TGTGCCAGCAGCCAATACCGGGGGGGGGAAGAGACCCAGTACTTC CASSQYRGGEETQYF
TRBD1 TRBJ2-3 - TRBV19 TGTGCCAGTAGTATAGACTCAGGGACAGCAACAGATACGCAGTATTTT CASSIDSGTATDTQYF
TRBD1 TRBJ2-1 - TRBV5-6 TGTGCCAGCAGCTTAGGGGGACAGGGCAATGAGCAGTTCTTC CASSLGGQGNEQFF
- TRBJ1-2 - TRBV11-2 TGTGCCAGCAGCTTAGTGGCGGTCTATGGCTACACCTTC CASSLVAVYGYTF
- TRBJ2-7 - TRBV6-2/TRBV6-3 TGTGCCAGCAGTTACTCTCGTCGGTACGAGCAGTACTTC CASSYSRRYEQYF
TRBD2 TRBJ2-7 - TRBV4-2 TGTGCCAGCAGCATCCGGACTAGCGGCCCCTACGAGCAGTACTTC CASSIRTSGPYEQYF
TRBD1 TRBJ1-5 - TRBV10-1 TGCGCCAGCAGGGTACGTCCGGGACAGGCTAGCAATCAGCCCCAGCATTTT CASRVRPGQASNQPQHF
TRBD1 TRBJ2-2 once TRBV6-2/TRBV6-3 TGTGCCAGCAGCCAGACAGGGACCGGGGAGCTGTTTTTT CASSQTGTGELFF
TRBD1 TRBJ2-7 - TRBV6-6 TGTGCCAGCAGTGCCCCGGGACAGGGTAGTTACGAGCAGTACTTC CASSAPGQGSYEQYF
- TRBJ1-1 - TRBV19 TGTGCCAGTCCCACTCGAGAAAACACTGAAGCTTTCTTT CASPTRENTEAFF
TRBD2 TRBJ2-2 - TRBV11-2 TGTGCCAGCAGCCCTCAACTAGCGGGGGGCCGGAACACCGGGGAGCTGTTTTTT CASSPQLAGGRNTGELFF
TRBD1 TRBJ1-2 - TRBV29-1 TGCAGCGTCGGAGACAGGGGGAGGGATGGCTACACCTTC CSVGDRGRDGYTF
TRBD2 TRBJ2-2 once TRBV7-6 TGTGCCAGCAGCTTAGCCGCTAGCGGGGAATTCACCGGGGAGCTGTTTTTT CASSLAASGEFTGELFF
- TRBJ2-5 - TRBV2 TGTGCCAGCAGTCGCCTCACGGGGGACCAAGAGACCCAGTACTTC CASSRLTGDQETQYF
- TRBJ2-3 - TRBV5-1 TGCGCCAGCAGCTTTTCGGGGGGCCGGGCAGATACGCAGTATTTT CASSFSGGRADTQYF
TRBD2 TRBJ2-7 few TRBV3-1/TRBV3-2 TGTGCCAGCAGCCAGGGGGCACTAGCGGCCTACGAGCAGTACTTC CASSQGALAAYEQYF
- TRBJ2-3 - TRBV18 TGTGCCAGCTCACCCGGACTTGCCCCTAGCACAGATACGCAGTATTTT CASSPGLAPSTDTQYF
- TRBJ2-2 - TRBV2 TGTGCCAGCAGTGAAGATGGGGCGGTAAACACCGGGGAGCTGTTTTTT CASSEDGAVNTGELFF
- TRBJ1-3 - TRBV6-5 TGTGCCAGCAAACCATCAGGGGAAAGGGGAAACACCATATATTTT CASKPSGERGNTIYF
TRBD1 TRBJ1-3 - TRBV5-5 TGTGCCAGCAGCTTGTCCGACAGGGATATTGGAAACACCATATATTTT CASSLSDRDIGNTIYF
TRBD2 TRBJ2-5 - TRBV7-6 TGTGCCAGCAGCTTAGGTGTTACTAGCGGGGACCAAGAGACCCAGTACTTC CASSLGVTSGDQETQYF
TRBD1 TRBJ2-1 - TRBV5-1 TGCGCCAGCAGCACTTCCGGGACAGATTACAATGAGCAGTTCTTC CASSTSGTDYNEQFF